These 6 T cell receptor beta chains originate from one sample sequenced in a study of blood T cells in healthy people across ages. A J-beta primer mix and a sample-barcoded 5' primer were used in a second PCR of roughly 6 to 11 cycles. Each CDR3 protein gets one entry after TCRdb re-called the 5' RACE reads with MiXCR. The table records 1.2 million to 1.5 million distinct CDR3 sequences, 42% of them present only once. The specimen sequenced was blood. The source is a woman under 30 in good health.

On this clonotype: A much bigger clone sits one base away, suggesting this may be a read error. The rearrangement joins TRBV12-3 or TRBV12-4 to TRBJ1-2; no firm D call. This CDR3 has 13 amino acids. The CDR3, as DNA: TGTACCAGCAGTGAATCCGGGGACTATGGCTACACCTTC. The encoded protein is CTSSESGDYGYTF.

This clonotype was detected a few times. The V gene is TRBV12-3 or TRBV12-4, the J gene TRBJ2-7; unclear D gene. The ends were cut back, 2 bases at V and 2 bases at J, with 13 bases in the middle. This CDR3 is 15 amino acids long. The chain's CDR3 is CASSLIGLEPYEQYF. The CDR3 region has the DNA TGTGCCAGCAGTTTAATTGGTCTAGAACCCTACGAGCAGTACTTC.

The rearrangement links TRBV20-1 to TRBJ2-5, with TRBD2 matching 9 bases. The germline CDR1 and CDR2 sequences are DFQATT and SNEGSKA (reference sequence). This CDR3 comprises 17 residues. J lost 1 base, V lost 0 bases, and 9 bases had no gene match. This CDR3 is CSARDSSPSGTQETQYF. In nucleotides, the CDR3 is TGCAGTGCTAGAGACTCGTCTCCTAGCGGGACCCAAGAGACCCAGTACTTC.

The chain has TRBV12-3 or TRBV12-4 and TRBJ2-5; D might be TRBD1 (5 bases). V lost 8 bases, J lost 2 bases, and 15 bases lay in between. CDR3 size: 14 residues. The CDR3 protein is CASGKTEEQETQYF. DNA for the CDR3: TGTGCCAGCGGGAAGACAGAAGAGCAAGAGACCCAGTACTTC.

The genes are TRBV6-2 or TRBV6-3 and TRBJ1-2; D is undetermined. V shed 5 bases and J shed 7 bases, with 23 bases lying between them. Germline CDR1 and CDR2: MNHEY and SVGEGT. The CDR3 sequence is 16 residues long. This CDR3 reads CASSLHLVSDYGGYTF. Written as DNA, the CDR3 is TGTGCCAGCAGTCTACATCTCGTCAGTGATTATGGTGGCTACACCTTC.

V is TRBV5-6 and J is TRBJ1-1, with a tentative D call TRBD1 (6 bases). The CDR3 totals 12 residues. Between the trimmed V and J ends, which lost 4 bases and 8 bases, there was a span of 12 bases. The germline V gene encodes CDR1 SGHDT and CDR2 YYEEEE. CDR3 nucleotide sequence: TGTGCCAGCAGCCAGCTTACAGGGGAAGCTTTCTTT. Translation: CASSQLTGEAFF.